This record looks at one T cell receptor (beta chain) sequence and its context. Antigen unknown. This sample stems from a study of beta chain features in type 1 diabetes. Via the markers CD45RO/CCR7/CD25/CD127/CD95/CD27, stem cell-like memory, regulatory, central memory and naive CD4+ cells were sorted. Each sorted fraction was over 98% pure. Overall study findings and caveats: Patients' naive, central memory and Treg TCRB repertoires seemed closer to one another than those of healthy donors. Among all four CD4+ subsets, Type 1 diabetes patients had TCRB CDR3s that were moderately but significantly shorter.

All of the isolated RNA was reverse transcribed, so expressed TCRB transcripts were sequenced. Clones were sequenced by immunoSEQ multiplex PCR, and TCRdb holds only the in-frame ones, with some missing. The repertoire includes more than 85,000 clones, 40% of them detected once, and roughly 0.064% sits in the top ten. Material: stem cell memory CD4+ T cells from blood. This TCR derives from a woman in her late teens or twenties in good health.

CDR3 in amino acids: CSVVKRVGEQYF. Written as DNA, the CDR3 is TGCAGCGTTGTTAAGAGGGTAGGCGAGCAGTACTTC. The J gene is TRBJ2-5, the V gene TRBV29-1; a weak D match, TRBD2 (5 bases). The J call is in doubt because the DNA end fits TRBJ2-7 better. CDR1 and CDR2 (germline): SQVTM, ANQGSEA. The CDR3 sequence is 12 residues long.